This passage covers 18 T cell receptor beta chains from one sample sequenced in a study of CD8 T cells in ankylosing spondylitis. TCRdb fed the 5' RACE reads into MiXCR, producing one record per CDR3 protein. The sample shows approximately 250,000 distinct CDR3 sequences, over 9.5% of them seen only once. The sample was blood, either unsorted or a sorted T cell fraction (not recorded which). These receptors were taken from a male donor with ankylosing spondylitis or in good health (not recorded which).

This clonotype was seen repeatedly, ten times or more. V and J are TRBV9 and TRBJ2-5; tentative D call: TRBD2 (5 bases). There are 16 residues in the CDR3. Germline V gives CDR1 SGDLS, CDR2 YYNGEE. Trimming took 0 bases from V and 0 from J, leaving 12 bases between them. CDR3 in amino acids: CASSVGRVSYQETQYF. CDR3 nucleotide sequence: TGTGCCAGCAGCGTAGGGCGGGTATCGTACCAAGAGACCCAGTACTTC.

Ten or more counts support this clonotype. The chain uses TRBV27 and TRBJ2-5; tentatively, D is TRBD1 (5 bases). V was trimmed by 5 bases and J by 5 bases, leaving 15 bases between them. The CDR3 extends over 14 amino acids. Germline CDR1 MNHEY, CDR2 SMNVEV (reference sequence). CDR3 sequence (DNA): TGTGCCAGCAGTAACGTAAAAGGGGATGAGACCCAGTACTTC. This codes for CASSNVKGDETQYF.

This clonotype came up many times. The chain employs TRBV5-1 and TRBJ2-1; D ambiguous. CDR3 size: 13 residues. The V gene lost 4 bases and the J gene lost 2 bases, with 7 bases spanning the gap. Germline loops: CDR1 SGHRS, CDR2 YFSETQ. The CDR3 DNA sequence: TGCGCCAGCAGCCTTGGGACCTACAATGAGCAGTTCTTC. It is translated as CASSLGTYNEQFF.

The chain combines TRBV5-8 with TRBJ1-1, with a weak D call TRBD1 (5 bases). Germline V gene sequence: CDR1 SGHTS, CDR2 YDEGEE. This CDR3 has 14 residues. The V end was cut by 3 bases, the J end by 0 bases, with 9 bases between. The CDR3 bases are TGTGCCAGCAGCTGGGGCCGGGTGAACACTGAAGCTTTCTTT. This sequence encodes CASSWGRVNTEAFF. The full variable domain, rest sourced from reference TRBV5-8 and TRBJ1-1, is EAGVTQSPTHLIKTRGQQATLRCSPISGHTSVYWYQQALGLGLQFLLWYDEGEERNRGNFPPRFSGRQFPNYSSELNVNALELEDSALYLCASSWGRVNTEAFFGQGTRLTVV.

At least ten counts were recorded for this clonotype. The chain uses TRBV7-7 and TRBJ2-5; 14 bases are a match to TRBD2. V lost 5 bases to trimming and J lost 8 bases; unmatched junction nucleotides: 4. The CDR3 covers 14 residues. Germline V gene sequence: CDR1 SSHAT, CDR2 FNYEAQ (reference sequence). CDR3 amino acids: CASSAGTSGRTQYF. The CDR3 coding sequence is TGTGCCAGCAGCGCCGGGACTAGCGGGAGAACCCAGTACTTC.

V gene TRBV7-2 combines with J gene TRBJ1-5, with D uncertain. Trimming shortened V by 5 bases and J by 3 bases, and 17 bases separated the two germline ends. Per germline, CDR1 SGHTA and CDR2 FQGNSA. The CDR3 totals 16 residues. The CDR3 sequence is CASSPDQPGNNQPQHF. The DNA for the CDR3 is TGTGCCAGCAGCCCCGACCAACCGGGCAACAATCAGCCCCAGCATTTT.

This clonotype has a count of ten or more. The chain joins TRBV18 to TRBJ1-1; no clear D. Germline CDR1 KGHSH, CDR2 LQKENI. Trimming took 3 bases from V and 4 from J, leaving 12 bases between them. The CDR3 is 14 amino acids. The CDR3 nucleotides are TGTGCCAGCTCACCCGGCAATCCATCCACTGAAGCTTTCTTT. This encodes CASSPGNPSTEAFF.

Many counts were recorded for this clonotype. V gene TRBV5-1 combines with J gene TRBJ2-7; possibly TRBD1 for D (5 bases). CDR1 and CDR2 (germline): SGHRS, YFSETQ. The CDR3 covers 15 residues. With 4 bases removed from V and 6 bases from J, the gap between germline ends came to 20 bases. The CDR3 nucleotides are TGCGCCAGCAGCCTATCGGCAGGGTCTCCCCTCGAGCAGTACTTC. This encodes CASSLSAGSPLEQYF.

This clonotype came up many times. V usage is TRBV6-2 or TRBV6-3 and J usage is TRBJ1-1, with D maybe TRBD1 (5 bases). This CDR3 has 12 residues. Trimming took off 6 bases at V and 3 bases at J, with 8 bases between the two ends. Germline CDR1 is MNHEY and CDR2 is SVGEGT. The CDR3 loop reads CASSPQDTEAFF. CDR3 sequence (DNA): TGTGCCAGCAGCCCACAGGACACTGAAGCTTTCTTT.

This clonotype was found many times. J is TRBJ2-3 and V is TRBV10-1; the D gene is possibly TRBD1 (5 bases). Germline-derived CDR1 and CDR2 are WNHNN and SYGVQD (reference sequence). This CDR3 is built from 15 residues. V lost 2 bases and J 4 bases, leaving 13 bases between the germline ends. The CDR3: CASSEGQYFPDTQYF. CDR3 nucleotide sequence: TGCGCCAGCAGTGAGGGACAATATTTTCCAGATACGCAGTATTTT.

The chain carries TRBV6-2 or TRBV6-3 and TRBJ2-2; D is unclear. Germline V CDR1 and CDR2: MNHEY, SVGEGT. This CDR3 region has 13 residues. Trimming left V 2 bases short and J 7 bases short, with 8 bases between. The CDR3 bases are TGTGCCAGCAGTTACCTCATAGGCGGGGAGCTGTTTTTT. Encoded protein: CASSYLIGGELFF.

This clonotype was picked up many times. The chain combines TRBV20-1 with TRBJ1-1, with a possible D match to TRBD1 (6 bases). Trimming shortened V by 2 bases and J by 0 bases, and 13 bases separated the two germline ends. Germline CDR1 DFQATT, CDR2 SNEGSKA (reference sequence). The CDR3 spans 15 residues. The CDR3 nucleotides read TGCAGTGCTAGACCCTCCTGGGGGCTGAACACTGAAGCTTTCTTT. Translation gives CSARPSWGLNTEAFF.

This clonotype was found many times. The chain recombines TRBV12-3 or TRBV12-4 with TRBJ2-5, with 10 bases that match TRBD2. J lost 5 bases, V lost 8 bases, and 2 bases had no gene match. The CDR3 covers 12 residues. The CDR3 nucleotides are TGTGCCAGCCGAGCGGGAGGGGAGACCCAGTACTTC. Encoded protein: CASRAGGETQYF.

This clonotype was detected many times. The chain links TRBV5-6 to TRBJ2-3; 7 nucleotides line up with TRBD1. The CDR3 loop spans 15 amino acids. Germline assignment: CDR1 SGHDT and CDR2 YYEEEE. V shed 2 bases and J 7 bases; nucleotides not matched to a gene: 10. DNA of the CDR3: TGTGCCAGCAGCTTTGGACAGGTTTCCGTTAATACGCAGTATTTT. This encodes CASSFGQVSVNTQYF. Using reference TRBV5-6 and TRBJ2-3 for the parts outside the CDR3, the full variable domain is DAGVTQSPTHLIKTRGQQVTLRCSPKSGHDTVSWYQQALGQGPQFIFQYYEEEERQRGNFPDRFSGHQFPNYSSELNVNALLLGDSALYLCASSFGQVSVNTQYFGPGTRLTVL.

In this sample, this clonotype turned up many times. This rearrangement joins TRBV12-3 or TRBV12-4 to TRBJ2-7; D unresolved. V lost 5 bases, J lost 3 bases, and 8 bases lay in between. The CDR3 extends over 12 amino acids. The CDR3 bases are TGTGCCAGCAGTCCCCCGCTCTACGAGCAGTACTTC. Its translation: CASSPPLYEQYF.

This clonotype was counted many times. The chain couples TRBV11-2 to TRBJ2-1; D is perhaps TRBD2 (6 bases). Germline CDR1 and CDR2: SGHAT and FQNNGV. V was trimmed by 2 bases and J by 4 bases, leaving 9 bases between them. This CDR3 comprises 14 residues. CDR3 region: CASSLSLAYNEQFF. In DNA, the CDR3 is TGTGCCAGCAGCTTAAGTCTAGCGTACAATGAGCAGTTCTTC.

This clonotype was observed at least ten times. The chain is built from TRBV3-1 and TRBJ2-5, with TRBD2 matching over 16 bases. V lost 4 bases and J lost 4; bases outside the gene matches: 6. Germline V gives CDR1 LGHDT, CDR2 YNNKEL (reference sequence). CDR3 length: 17 amino acids. CDR3 loop: CASSRGTSGGARETQYF. CDR3 nucleotides: TGTGCCAGCAGCCGAGGGACTAGCGGGGGGGCGAGAGAGACCCAGTACTTC.

This clonotype was picked up many times. V is TRBV27 and J is TRBJ2-2; D unclear. V lost 4 bases and J lost 6, with 9 bases in between. Germline CDR1 MNHEY, CDR2 SMNVEV (reference sequence). There are 13 residues in the CDR3. CDR3 in DNA: TGTGCCAGCAGTTCGCCCTGGGCCGGGGAGCTGTTTTTT. Translating it yields CASSSPWAGELFF.